The source of this TCR beta chain is a study of neoadjuvant anti-PD-1 for oral cavity cancer. Study overall: Around day 43, patients without progression received a fourth nivolumab dose before surgery. The study's findings and limits: Higher pretreatment blood Treg/Th17 ratios correlated with higher pretreatment blood and lower post-treatment tumor TCRbeta clonality. Non-responders to neoadjuvant nivolumab had significantly more clonal PBMC T cells than responders.

Six replicates per PBMC sample, mostly from around 500 ng of genomic DNA. Repertoires were generated with immunoSEQ multiplex PCR, while TCRdb's copy carries only in-frame clones and drops some. The sample carries fewer than 90,000 clones, approximately 81% recorded once. Of note for this clone: Its target is not known.

Germline V gene data show CDR1 as MNHNY and CDR2 as SVGAGI (reference sequence). The CDR3 covers 13 residues. The V segment lost 4 bases and the J segment 15 bases; nucleotides outside the gene matches: 10. The time point denotes: after neoadjuvant nivolumab, at surgical resection. The source is a person between 35 and 79 years old with oral cavity squamous cell carcinoma. The genes are TRBV6-6 and TRBJ2-2, with 8 bases identical to TRBD2. The source was PBMCs, collected after nivolumab (anti-PD-1) treatment. CDR3 in DNA: TGTGCCAGCAGTTTGAAGCGGGAGATTGGGATGTTTTTT. It specifies CASSLKREIGMFF.